The 25 T cell receptor beta chains below come from one sample, sequenced in a study of CD8 T cells in ankylosing spondylitis. From the 5' RACE reads, TCRdb called clonotypes with MiXCR, one entry per CDR3 protein. The sample shows around 150,000 distinct CDR3 sequences, 6% to 8.5% of them seen only once. Input material: blood, either unsorted or a sorted T cell fraction (not recorded which). These receptors all stem from a female donor with ankylosing spondylitis or in good health (not recorded which).

This clonotype was seen many times. The chain is built from TRBV4-1 and TRBJ2-1; 7 bases are a match to TRBD2. The CDR3 is 16 amino acids. Trimming removed 0 bases from V and 8 bases from J; junction bases left unmatched: 10. Per the germline V gene, CDR1 is MGHRA and CDR2 is YSYEKL. The CDR3: CASSQDKRTSGYEQFF. The CDR3, as DNA: TGCGCCAGCAGCCAAGATAAGAGGACTAGTGGGTATGAGCAGTTCTTC.

Ten or more counts support this clonotype. The rearrangement joins TRBV7-6 to TRBJ2-3; tentatively, D is TRBD2 (7 bases). The CDR3 is 15 amino acids. In germline, CDR1 is SGHVS, CDR2 FNYEAQ. Trimming took off 1 base at V and 5 bases at J, with 13 bases between the two ends. CDR3 region: CASSLDGGPLDTQYF. CDR3 in DNA: TGTGCCAGCAGCTTAGACGGGGGGCCATTAGATACGCAGTATTTT.

This clonotype has ten or more counts. The V and J genes are TRBV28 and TRBJ2-4; D possibly corresponds to TRBD1 (6 bases). The germline V and J ends were trimmed by 7 bases and 2 bases, with 15 bases remaining between them. CDR3 length: 15 residues. Per germline, CDR1 MDHEN and CDR2 SYDVKM. The CDR3: CASNTPQGSKNIQYF. CDR3 DNA: TGTGCCAGCAATACACCACAGGGTTCCAAAAACATTCAGTACTTC.

This clonotype has ten or more counts. The CDR3 coding sequence is TGCGCCAGCGGGGACAGTCGAGAGACCCAGTACTTC. Protein sequence: CASGDSRETQYF. The V call is TRBV5-1, the J call TRBJ2-5, with 7 bases lining up with TRBD1. Per the germline V gene, CDR1 is SGHRS and CDR2 is YFSETQ. The J segment lost 4 bases and the V segment lost 7 bases, leaving 4 bases of the junction unmatched. There are 12 residues in the CDR3. The whole variable domain, remainder taken from reference TRBV5-1 and TRBJ2-5, is KAGVTQTPRYLIKTRGQQVTLSCSPISGHRSVSWYQQTPGQGLQFLFEYFSETQRNKGNFPGRFSGRQFSNSRSEMNVSTLELGDSALYLCASGDSRETQYFGPGTRLLVL.

The sample holds many counts of this clonotype. The chain employs TRBV12-3 or TRBV12-4 and TRBJ2-7, with 10 bases aligning to TRBD1. The CDR3 is 15 amino acids. The ends lost 3 bases at V and 7 bases at J; junction bases unmatched: 9. In DNA, the CDR3 is TGTGCCAGCAGTTTGGAGGACAGGGGGGTTGATGAGCAGTACTTC. Its translation is CASSLEDRGVDEQYF.

This clonotype was counted at least ten times. The chain combines TRBV5-1 with TRBJ1-4; D unresolved. Deletions cut 2 bases from V and 10 bases from J, with 15 bases between. The length of the CDR3 is 14 residues. From germline, CDR1 is SGHRS and CDR2 YFSETQ. Here the CDR3 DNA reads TGCGCCAGCAGCTTAAGTCCAGCGAAGGGAAAACTGTTTTTT. It is translated as CASSLSPAKGKLFF.

This clonotype was counted at least ten times. This chain joins TRBV30 and TRBJ1-2; TRBD1 matches 7 bases. With V trimmed by 3 bases and J by 4 bases, 5 bases remained unmatched. The CDR3 sequence is 13 residues long. The germline gives CDR1 GTSNPN, CDR2 SVGIG (reference sequence). The CDR3 region is CAWSRDRPYGYTF. CDR3 coding DNA: TGTGCCTGGAGCCGGGACAGACCCTATGGCTACACCTTC. The full variable domain, its missing parts supplied by reference TRBV30 and TRBJ1-2, is SQTIHQWPATLVQPVGSPLSLECTVEGTSNPNLYWYRQAAGRGLQLLFYSVGIGQISSEVPQNLSASRPQDRQFILSSKKLLLSDSGFYLCAWSRDRPYGYTFGSGTRLTVV.

This clonotype was detected many times. The chain has TRBV28 and TRBJ2-7; no reliable D call. V lost 10 bases, J lost 2 bases, and 12 bases lay in between. Germline assignment: CDR1 MDHEN and CDR2 SYDVKM. The CDR3 length is 12 residues. The CDR3 region has the DNA TGTGCCACCCAGACTGCTCCCTACGAGCAGTACTTC. This encodes CATQTAPYEQYF.

This clonotype was counted many times. The V call is TRBV28, the J call TRBJ1-2; D gene unclear. The CDR3 has 12 residues. Trimming stripped 6 bases from V and 3 bases from J, with 8 bases between. Germline V gene data show CDR1 as MDHEN and CDR2 as SYDVKM. CDR3 coding DNA: TGTGCCAGCAGCTCCAACGACTATGGCTACACCTTC. It yields the protein CASSSNDYGYTF.

This clonotype was counted many times. This chain uses TRBV20-1 with TRBJ1-2; D unclear. Trimming took 4 bases from V and 8 from J, leaving 5 bases between them. This CDR3 spans 9 amino acids. CDR1 and CDR2 from the germline V gene are DFQATT and SNEGSKA (reference sequence). CDR3 in DNA: TGCAGTGCTAAACTCGGCTACACCTTC. Translating gives CSAKLGYTF.

This clonotype was observed at least ten times. This chain uses TRBV20-1 with TRBJ2-1; D possibly uses TRBD1 or TRBD2 (6 bases each). Germline CDR1 is DFQATT and CDR2 is SNEGSKA (reference sequence). The CDR3 contains 15 residues. Deletions cut 5 bases from V and 2 bases from J, with 16 bases between. The CDR3, as DNA: TGCAGTGCTCAGACGACTAGGGGGGCCTACAATGAGCAGTTCTTC. Its translation: CSAQTTRGAYNEQFF.

This clonotype was recorded at least ten times. The J gene is TRBJ2-1, the V gene TRBV7-6; 10 nucleotides line up with TRBD2. The CDR3 covers 16 residues. Germline loops: CDR1 SGHVS, CDR2 FNYEAQ. Unmatched junction bases numbered 12, after V lost 5 bases and J lost 8 bases. This CDR3 reads CASSPNSGGISYEQFF. In DNA, the CDR3 is TGTGCCAGCAGCCCAAATAGCGGGGGGATTTCATATGAGCAGTTCTTC.

This clonotype was detected a few times. The chain carries TRBV7-9 and TRBJ2-3; no firm D call. Germline values: CDR1 SEHNR, CDR2 FQNEAQ (reference sequence). The CDR3 is made up of 12 amino acids. Trimming pared 1 base from V and 10 bases from J, leaving 9 bases between. CDR3 residues: CASSLDVNAQYF. The CDR3 DNA is TGTGCCAGCAGCTTAGATGTCAATGCGCAGTATTTT.

In this sample, this clonotype turned up many times. The chain is built from TRBV2 and TRBJ2-7, with TRBD1 identical over 9 bases. The CDR3 contains 17 residues. The germline gives CDR1 SNHLY, CDR2 FYNNEI. V shed 6 bases and J 0 bases; nucleotides not matched to a gene: 12. CDR3 amino acids: CASRTRDRVGSSYEQYF. In nucleotides, the CDR3 is TGTGCCAGCAGAACCCGGGACAGGGTGGGTAGCTCCTACGAGCAGTACTTC. The full variable domain, completed using reference TRBV2 and TRBJ2-7, is EPEVTQTPSHQVTQMGQEVILRCVPISNHLYFYWYRQILGQKVEFLVSFYNNEISEKSEIFDDQFSVERPDGSNFTLKIRSTKLEDSAMYFCASRTRDRVGSSYEQYFGPGTRLTVT.

This clonotype was recorded many times. J is TRBJ2-5 and V is TRBV5-1; tentatively, D is TRBD2 (5 bases). The V end lost 2 bases, the J end lost 5 bases, and 10 bases lay between the germline ends. The length of the CDR3 is 13 residues. In germline, CDR1 is SGHRS, CDR2 YFSETQ. CDR3 in amino acids: CASSFYGVETQYF. The DNA for the CDR3 is TGCGCCAGCAGCTTCTACGGGGTTGAGACCCAGTACTTC.

This clonotype was recorded at least ten times. The chain combines TRBV20-1 with TRBJ1-2; tentatively, D is TRBD1 (6 bases). The CDR3 totals 13 residues. Germline assignment: CDR1 DFQATT and CDR2 SNEGSKA (reference sequence). The V end was cut by 8 bases, the J end by 6 bases, with 19 bases between. The CDR3 DNA reads as TGCAGTCCTTGGGACACGGGAGAGAATGGCTACACCTTC. It yields the protein CSPWDTGENGYTF.

In its sample, this clonotype was seen many times. The chain is built from TRBV20-1 and TRBJ1-1; D is possibly TRBD1 (6 bases). Per the germline V gene, CDR1 is DFQATT and CDR2 is SNEGSKA (reference sequence). V gave up 6 bases and J gave up 2 bases, with 13 bases separating them. This CDR3 has 13 amino acids. The chain's CDR3 is CSARTEPNTEAFF. In DNA, the CDR3 is TGCAGTGCGCGGACAGAGCCCAACACTGAAGCTTTCTTT.

This clonotype was seen many times. Written as DNA, the CDR3 is TGTGCCAGCAGTTTAGCCAGGGCTGGAAACACCATATATTTT. This codes for CASSLARAGNTIYF. The rearrangement joins TRBV12-3 or TRBV12-4 to TRBJ1-3, with D possibly being TRBD1 (5 bases). This CDR3 spans 14 amino acids. With 0 bases removed from V and 2 bases from J, the gap between germline ends came to 5 bases.

This clonotype was counted at least ten times. The CDR3 reads CASNQKQGISYNEQFF. CDR3 sequence (DNA): TGTGCCAGCAACCAAAAACAGGGAATCTCCTACAATGAGCAGTTCTTC. V gene TRBV5-5 combines with J gene TRBJ2-1; D is possibly TRBD1 (6 bases). The V gene lost 6 bases and the J gene lost 0 bases, with 16 bases spanning the gap. Germline CDR1 is SGHKS and CDR2 is YYEKEE (reference sequence). The CDR3 loop spans 16 amino acids.

This clonotype was seen repeatedly, ten times or more. Here the CDR3 DNA reads TGCAGAATACAGGGACCTACGGGCGAGCAGTACTTC. Amino acids: CRIQGPTGEQYF. The chain links TRBV20-1 to TRBJ2-7; tentative D call: TRBD1 (6 bases). This CDR3 is built from 12 residues. The germline V gene has CDR1 DFQATT and CDR2 SNEGSKA (reference sequence).

The sample holds many counts of this clonotype. This chain links TRBV5-5 with TRBJ1-4; TRBD1 agrees at 9 bases. The CDR3 totals 14 residues. J was trimmed by 5 bases and V by 7 bases; bases with no gene match: 6. The germline V gene has CDR1 SGHKS and CDR2 YYEKEE (reference sequence). The CDR3 sequence is CASSPGTGNEKLFF. CDR3 in DNA: TGTGCCAGCTCCCCTGGGACAGGGAATGAAAAACTGTTTTTT.

There are many counts of this clonotype. The gene calls are TRBV15 and TRBJ2-3, with no clear D. Trimming left V 3 bases short and J 2 bases short, with 3 bases between. The CDR3 is 12 residues long. The germline V gene has CDR1 LNHNV and CDR2 YYDKDF (reference sequence). CDR3 sequence: CATSRSTDTQYF. CDR3 in DNA: TGTGCCACCAGCAGGTCCACAGATACGCAGTATTTT.

This clonotype was observed many times. The chain recombines TRBV6-1 with TRBJ1-1; TRBD1 matches at 8 bases. The CDR3 has 16 residues. Germline V gene sequence: CDR1 MNHNS, CDR2 SASEGT. The V gene end was trimmed by 5 bases and the J gene end by 1 base; junction bases not matched to a gene: 9. The CDR3 nucleotides read TGTGCCAGCAGTCGTGACAGGGGCCTTGCGAACACTGAAGCTTTCTTT. Protein sequence: CASSRDRGLANTEAFF.

The chain joins TRBV6-1 to TRBJ1-2; no clear D gene. Looked up from germline, CDR1 is MNHNS and CDR2 is SASEGT. The CDR3 covers 14 residues. V was trimmed by 1 base and J by 3 bases, leaving 9 bases between them. CDR3 loop: CASSEGGVDYGYTF. The CDR3 nucleotides are TGTGCCAGCAGTGAAGGGGGAGTGGACTATGGCTACACCTTC.

This clonotype was seen repeatedly, ten times or more. This rearrangement joins TRBV20-1 to TRBJ1-6; maybe TRBD1 (5 bases). The germline V and J ends were trimmed by 2 bases and 3 bases, with 8 bases remaining between them. This CDR3 is 14 amino acids long. The germline V gene has CDR1 DFQATT and CDR2 SNEGSKA (reference sequence). In DNA, the CDR3 is TGCAGTGCTAGACAGGGAAGCTATAATTCACCCCTCCACTTT. This gives the protein CSARQGSYNSPLHF.